What follows describes a single T cell receptor (beta chain). Antigen: not known. A much larger clone lies a single base off, so this may be a read error. These data come from a study of T cells after yellow fever vaccination. The wider study: With SMART-Seq v4 Ultra Low Input, the fractions containing low cell numbers were prepared.

A process of 5'RACE template switching, which added a universal primer site and UMIs, was used to make TCR cDNA. TCRdb re-called the 5' RACE reads through MiXCR, storing one row per CDR3 protein. The sample includes about 160,000 distinct CDR3 sequences, 6% to 7.5% seen only once; the top ten take 2.5% to 3%. CDR1 and CDR2 from the germline V gene are SEHNR and FQNEAQ (reference sequence). Trimming left V 5 bases short and J 6 bases short, with 15 bases between. This CDR3 is built from 14 residues. Study outcomes and limitations: Secondary responses were weaker yet peaked faster, day 5 versus 15. In post-booster samples, most primary-vaccination clones reappeared (about 95% CD4, roughly 90% CD8).

The clonotype comes from a man younger than 30 who received the YFV17D yellow fever vaccine. The sample consisted of CD4+ T cells sorted from PBMCs, taken roughly 5 days after the first yellow fever vaccination. The chain couples TRBV7-9 to TRBJ2-3, with D maybe TRBD2 (5 bases). The CDR3 region has the DNA TGTGCCAGCAGCCCAGGCCTAGCCTGCGATACGCAGTATTTT. This translates into CASSPGLACDTQYF.